This record covers a single TCR beta chain. These data are taken from a study of blood T cell repertoires in COVID-19. In the study overall: The samples span acute and convalescent COVID-19 from the United States, Italy and Spain. T cells, B-cell-depleted T cells, or PBMCs provided the cDNA or gDNA that served as material.

As handled by the study authors: Counts of nucleated cells, estimated from reference gene primer amplification, were obtained. Using immunoSEQ multiplex PCR, the repertoire was profiled, and TCRdb retains in-frame clones only, with some absent. The DNA gave D and trimming, while V, J and clone size come from that table. The sample shows some 130,000 clones, about 72% of them seen only once. The clonotype originates from a man aged 60 to 75 who had recovered from COVID-19. Material: peripheral blood.

CDR3 nucleotide sequence: TGTGCCAGCAGTCTTTTGAATGAGCAGTTCTTC. Translating gives CASSLLNEQFF. The chain uses TRBV12-3 or TRBV12-4 and TRBJ2-1, with no clear D. This CDR3 is built from 11 residues. Trimming shortened V by 5 bases and J by 7 bases, and 6 bases separated the two germline ends.